What follows describes a single T cell receptor (beta chain). The data were taken from a study of blood T cell repertoires in COVID-19. Germline loops: CDR1 SGHAT, CDR2 FQNNGV. V was trimmed by 5 bases and J by 7 bases, leaving 18 bases between them. The CDR3 totals 15 residues. The data were produced by immunoSEQ multiplex PCR, yet TCRdb's version contains in-frame clones alone and is incomplete. Of 13,000 to 15,000 clones listed, roughly 80% are singletons. The TCR sequence derives from a human donor in a cohort sampled during active COVID-19. Sequencing input: peripheral blood. V is TRBV11-2 and J is TRBJ2-4; D remains unclear. In DNA, the CDR3 is TGTGCCAGCAGCCGCTCTGACGGAGACGCTAACATTCAGTACTTC. Translated: CASSRSDGDANIQYF. The variable domain in full, with the rest retrieved from reference TRBV11-2 and TRBJ2-4, is EAGVAQSPRYKIIEKRQSVAFWCNPISGHATLYWYQQILGQGPKLLIQFQNNGVVDDSQLPKDRFSAERLKGVDSTLKIQPAKLEDSAVYLCASSRSDGDANIQYFGAGTRLSVL.